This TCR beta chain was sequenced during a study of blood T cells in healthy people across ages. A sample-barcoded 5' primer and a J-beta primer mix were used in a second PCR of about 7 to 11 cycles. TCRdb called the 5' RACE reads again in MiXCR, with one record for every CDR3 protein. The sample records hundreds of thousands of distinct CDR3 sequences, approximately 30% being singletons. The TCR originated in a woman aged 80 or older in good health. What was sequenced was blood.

As DNA, the CDR3 is TGCAGTGCTAAGCCGACTAGCGGGAGAGATACGCAGTATTTT. Residues: CSAKPTSGRDTQYF. The chain recombines TRBV20-1 with TRBJ2-3, with 12 bases matching TRBD2. Germline CDR1 DFQATT, CDR2 SNEGSKA (reference sequence). V was clipped by 4 bases and J by 5 bases; unmatched bases: 4. The CDR3 spans 14 residues.